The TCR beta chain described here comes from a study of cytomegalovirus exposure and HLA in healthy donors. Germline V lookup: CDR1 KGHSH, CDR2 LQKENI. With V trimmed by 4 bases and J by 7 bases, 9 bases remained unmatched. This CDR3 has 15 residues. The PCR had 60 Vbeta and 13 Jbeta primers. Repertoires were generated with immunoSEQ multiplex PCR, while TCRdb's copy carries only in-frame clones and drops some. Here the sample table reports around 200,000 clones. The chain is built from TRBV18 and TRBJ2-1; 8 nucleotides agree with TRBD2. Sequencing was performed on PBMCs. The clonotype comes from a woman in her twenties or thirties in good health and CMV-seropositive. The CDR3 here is CASSRTGGGMNEQFF. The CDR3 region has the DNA TGTGCCAGCTCACGAACCGGGGGGGGGATGAATGAGCAGTTCTTC.